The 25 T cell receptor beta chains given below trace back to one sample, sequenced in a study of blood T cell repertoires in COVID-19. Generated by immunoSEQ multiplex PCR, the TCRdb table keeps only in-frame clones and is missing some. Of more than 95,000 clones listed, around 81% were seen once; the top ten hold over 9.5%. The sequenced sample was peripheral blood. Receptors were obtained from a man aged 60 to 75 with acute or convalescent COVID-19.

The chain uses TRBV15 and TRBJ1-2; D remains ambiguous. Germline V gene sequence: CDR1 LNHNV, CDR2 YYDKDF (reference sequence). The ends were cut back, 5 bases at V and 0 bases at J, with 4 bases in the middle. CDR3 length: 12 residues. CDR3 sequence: CATSRANYGYTF. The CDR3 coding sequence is TGTGCCACCAGCCGCGCTAACTATGGCTACACCTTC.

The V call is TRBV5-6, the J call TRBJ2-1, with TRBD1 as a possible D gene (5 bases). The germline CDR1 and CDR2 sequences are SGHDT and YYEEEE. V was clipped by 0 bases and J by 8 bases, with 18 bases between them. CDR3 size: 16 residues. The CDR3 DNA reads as TGTGCCAGCAGCTTGGTTCTACCCGTGCAGGGCGATGAGCAGTTCTTC. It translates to CASSLVLPVQGDEQFF.

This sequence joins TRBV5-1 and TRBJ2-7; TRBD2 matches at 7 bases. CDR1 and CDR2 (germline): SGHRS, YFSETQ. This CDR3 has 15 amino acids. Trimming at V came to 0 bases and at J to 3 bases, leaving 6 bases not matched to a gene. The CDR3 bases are TGCGCCAGCAGCTTGGTTGTGGGAGGGGTCTACGAGCAGTACTTC. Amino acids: CASSLVVGGVYEQYF.

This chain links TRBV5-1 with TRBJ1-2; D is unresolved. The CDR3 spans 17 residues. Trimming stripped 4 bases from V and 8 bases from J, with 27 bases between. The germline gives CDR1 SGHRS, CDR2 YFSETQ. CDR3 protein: CASSPLPPPAQPRGYTF. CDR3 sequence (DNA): TGCGCCAGCAGCCCACTTCCCCCCCCGGCTCAGCCGAGGGGCTACACCTTC.

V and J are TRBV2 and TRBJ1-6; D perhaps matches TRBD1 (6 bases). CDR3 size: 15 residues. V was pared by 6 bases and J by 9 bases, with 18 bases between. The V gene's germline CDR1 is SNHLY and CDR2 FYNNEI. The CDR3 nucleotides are TGTGCCAGCAGCCAACAGGGCCCCTCGGTTTCACCCCTCCACTTT. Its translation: CASSQQGPSVSPLHF.

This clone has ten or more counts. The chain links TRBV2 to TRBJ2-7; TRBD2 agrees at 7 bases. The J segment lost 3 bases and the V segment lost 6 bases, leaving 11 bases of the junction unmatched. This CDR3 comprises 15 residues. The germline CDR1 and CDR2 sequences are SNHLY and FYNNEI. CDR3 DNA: TGTGCCAGCAGGGTAACGCCGGGAGGATACTACGAGCAGTACTTC. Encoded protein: CASRVTPGGYYEQYF.

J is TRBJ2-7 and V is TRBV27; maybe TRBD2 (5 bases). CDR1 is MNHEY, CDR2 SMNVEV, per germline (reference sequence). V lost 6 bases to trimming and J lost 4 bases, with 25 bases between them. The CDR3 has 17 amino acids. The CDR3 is CASSEYSRRTADYEQYF. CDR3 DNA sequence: TGTGCCAGCAGCGAATATTCCCGGAGGACTGCGGATTACGAGCAGTACTTC.

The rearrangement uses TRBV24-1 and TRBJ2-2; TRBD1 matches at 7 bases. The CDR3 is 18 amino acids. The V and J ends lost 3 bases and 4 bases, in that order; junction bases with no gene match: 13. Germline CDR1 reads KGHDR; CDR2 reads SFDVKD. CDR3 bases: TGTGCCACCAGTGATGAGGGACAGCCTTATTTACGCACCGGGGAGCTGTTTTTT. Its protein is CATSDEGQPYLRTGELFF.

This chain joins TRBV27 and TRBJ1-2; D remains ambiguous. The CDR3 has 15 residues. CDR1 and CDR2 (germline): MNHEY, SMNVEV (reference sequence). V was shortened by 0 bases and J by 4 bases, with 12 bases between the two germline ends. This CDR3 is CASSLSMNRIYGYTF. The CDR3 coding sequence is TGTGCCAGCAGTTTATCGATGAACAGAATCTATGGCTACACCTTC.

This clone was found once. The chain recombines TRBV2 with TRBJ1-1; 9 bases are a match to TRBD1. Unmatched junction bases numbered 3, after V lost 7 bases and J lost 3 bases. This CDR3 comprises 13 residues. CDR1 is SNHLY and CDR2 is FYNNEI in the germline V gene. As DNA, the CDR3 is TGTGCCAGCAATGGACAGGGGTACACTGAAGCTTTCTTT. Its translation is CASNGQGYTEAFF.

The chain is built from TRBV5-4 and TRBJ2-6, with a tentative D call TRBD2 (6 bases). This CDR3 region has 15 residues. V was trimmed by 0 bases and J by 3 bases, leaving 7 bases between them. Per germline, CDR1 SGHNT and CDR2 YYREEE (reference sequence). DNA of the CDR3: TGTGCCAGCAGCTTGGCCGGGGGTGGGGCCAACGTCCTGACTTTC. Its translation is CASSLAGGGANVLTF.

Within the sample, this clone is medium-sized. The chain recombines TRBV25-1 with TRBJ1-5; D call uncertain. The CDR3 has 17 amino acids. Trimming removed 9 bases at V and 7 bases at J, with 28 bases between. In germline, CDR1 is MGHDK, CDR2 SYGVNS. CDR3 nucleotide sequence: TGTGCCAGTCGCCGAGATTTTTCGGACTTCCAGAGGCAGCCCCAGCATTTT. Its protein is CASRRDFSDFQRQPQHF.

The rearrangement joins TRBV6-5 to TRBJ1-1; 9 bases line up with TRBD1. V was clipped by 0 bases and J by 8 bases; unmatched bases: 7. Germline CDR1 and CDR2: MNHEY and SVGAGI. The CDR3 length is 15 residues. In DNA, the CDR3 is TGTGCCAGCAGTTACTCCGGGACAGGGAAGAAGGAAGCTTTCTTT. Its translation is CASSYSGTGKKEAFF.

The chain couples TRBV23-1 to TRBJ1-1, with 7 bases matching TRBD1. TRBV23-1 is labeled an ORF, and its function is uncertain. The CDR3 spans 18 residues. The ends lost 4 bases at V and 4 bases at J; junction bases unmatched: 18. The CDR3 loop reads CASSPPWDSLPWGTEAFF. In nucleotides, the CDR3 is TGCGCCAGCAGTCCCCCTTGGGACAGCCTCCCCTGGGGCACTGAAGCTTTCTTT.

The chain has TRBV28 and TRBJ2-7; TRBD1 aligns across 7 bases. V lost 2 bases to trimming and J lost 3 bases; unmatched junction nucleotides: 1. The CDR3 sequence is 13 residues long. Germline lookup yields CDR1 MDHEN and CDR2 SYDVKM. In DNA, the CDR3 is TGTGCCAGCAGTTTACGACAGGGCTACGAGCAGTACTTC. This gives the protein CASSLRQGYEQYF.

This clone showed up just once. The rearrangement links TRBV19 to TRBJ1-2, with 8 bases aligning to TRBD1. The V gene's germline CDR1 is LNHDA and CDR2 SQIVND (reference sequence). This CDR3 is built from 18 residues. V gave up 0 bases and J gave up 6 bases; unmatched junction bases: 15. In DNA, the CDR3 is TGTGCCAGTAGTATAGACCCCATTCGCGTTGACAGGGGCGATGGCTACACCTTC. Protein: CASSIDPIRVDRGDGYTF. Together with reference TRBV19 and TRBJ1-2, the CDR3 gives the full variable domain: DGGITQSPKYLFRKEGQNVTLSCEQNLNHDAMYWYRQDPGQGLRLIYYSQIVNDFQKGDIAEGYSVSREKKESFPLTVTSAQKNPTAFYLCASSIDPIRVDRGDGYTFGSGTRLTVV.

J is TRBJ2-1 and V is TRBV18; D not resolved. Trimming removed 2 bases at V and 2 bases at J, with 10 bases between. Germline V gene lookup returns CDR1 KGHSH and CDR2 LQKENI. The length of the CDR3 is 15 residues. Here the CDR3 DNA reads TGTGCCAGCTCACCAATTGGCAGAACCTACAATGAGCAGTTCTTC. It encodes CASSPIGRTYNEQFF.

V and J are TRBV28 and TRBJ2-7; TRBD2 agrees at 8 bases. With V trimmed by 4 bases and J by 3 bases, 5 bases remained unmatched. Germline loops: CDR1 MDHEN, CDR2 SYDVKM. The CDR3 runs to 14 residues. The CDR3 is CASSSPGTSYEQYF. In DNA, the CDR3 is TGTGCCAGCAGTTCCCCCGGGACTAGCTACGAGCAGTACTTC.

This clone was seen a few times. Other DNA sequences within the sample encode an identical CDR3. The CDR3 DNA reads as TGTGCCACCAGTGATTCCCGGACAGGGGACACTGAAGCTTTCTTT. Translation: CATSDSRTGDTEAFF. The chain has TRBV24-1 and TRBJ1-1; TRBD1 agrees at 9 bases. The ends lost 2 bases at V and 3 bases at J; junction bases unmatched: 3. CDR3 length equals 15 residues. CDR1 and CDR2 from the germline V gene are KGHDR and SFDVKD.

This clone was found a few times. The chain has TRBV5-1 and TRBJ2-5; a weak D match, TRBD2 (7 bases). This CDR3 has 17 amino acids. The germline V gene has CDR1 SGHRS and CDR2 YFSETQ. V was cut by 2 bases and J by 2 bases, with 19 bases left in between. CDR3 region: CASSLLQWGGGQETQYF. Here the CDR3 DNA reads TGCGCCAGCAGCTTATTGCAGTGGGGAGGGGGACAAGAGACCCAGTACTTC.

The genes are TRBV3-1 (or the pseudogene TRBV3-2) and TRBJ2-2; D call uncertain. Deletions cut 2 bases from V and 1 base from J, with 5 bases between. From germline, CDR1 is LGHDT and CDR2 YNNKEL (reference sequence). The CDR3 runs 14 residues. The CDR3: CASSQKLNTGELFF. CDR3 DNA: TGTGCCAGCAGCCAAAAACTGAACACCGGGGAGCTGTTTTTT.

The CDR3 sequence is CASSLASASTGELFF. The CDR3 DNA follows: TGTGCCAGCAGTCTAGCTAGCGCTAGCACCGGGGAGCTGTTTTTT. The chain links TRBV6-5 to TRBJ2-2; D is possibly TRBD2 (6 bases). The CDR3 is made up of 15 amino acids. V gave up 5 bases and J gave up 4 bases, with 14 bases separating them. Germline V gene lookup returns CDR1 MNHEY and CDR2 SVGAGI.

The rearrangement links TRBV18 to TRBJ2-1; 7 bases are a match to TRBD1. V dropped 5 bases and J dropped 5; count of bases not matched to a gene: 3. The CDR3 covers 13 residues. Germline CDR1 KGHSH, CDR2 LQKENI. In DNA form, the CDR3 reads TGTGCCAGCTCAGCGGACAGGAACAATGAGCAGTTCTTC. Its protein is CASSADRNNEQFF.

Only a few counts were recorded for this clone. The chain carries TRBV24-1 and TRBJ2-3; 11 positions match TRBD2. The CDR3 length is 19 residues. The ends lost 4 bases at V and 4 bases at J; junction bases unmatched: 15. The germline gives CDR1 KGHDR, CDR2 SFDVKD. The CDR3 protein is CATSDPGTSGPQPPDTQYF. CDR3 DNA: TGTGCCACCAGTGACCCCGGGACTAGCGGACCCCAACCCCCAGATACGCAGTATTTT.

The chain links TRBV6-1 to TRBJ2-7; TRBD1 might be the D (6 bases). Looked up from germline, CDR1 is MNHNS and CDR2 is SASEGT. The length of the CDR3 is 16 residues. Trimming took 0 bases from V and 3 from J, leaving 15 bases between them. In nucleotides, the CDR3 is TGTGCCAGCAGTGAAGCGAGACAGGCGACAATCTACGAGCAGTACTTC. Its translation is CASSEARQATIYEQYF.